Listed below are T cell receptor beta chains from one sample, sequenced in a study of blood T cell repertoires in COVID-19. Using immunoSEQ multiplex PCR, the repertoire was profiled, and TCRdb retains in-frame clones only, with some absent. Here the sample spans 90,000 to 120,000 clones, around 80% being singletons. Sequencing was done on a sample of peripheral blood. Receptors were obtained from a man aged 70-80 years with acute or convalescent COVID-19. Both conserved end residues are part of each CDR3. The D gene is left open where the match is weak. Clone size is given for some rows only: seen once, a few or many times, or a class if the clone is expanded.

>14|TRBV5-8|.|TRBD1|TRBJ1-3
CASRLTGSGNTIYF
TGTGCCAGCAGATTGACAGGGTCTGGAAACACCATATATTTT
>16|TRBV15|.|.|TRBJ1-2
CATSRDLPGNGYGYTF
TGTGCCACCAGCAGAGACCTGCCGGGGAACGGCTATGGCTACACCTTC
>15|TRBV6-5|few|TRBD1|TRBJ1-6
CASSYSRQGNSPLHF
TGTGCCAGCAGTTACTCGCGACAGGGAAATTCACCCCTCCACTTT
>18|TRBV5-1|.|.|TRBJ1-2
CASSLNPPGPSSPYGYTF
TGCGCCAGCAGCTTGAATCCCCCAGGGCCGTCCTCACCTTATGGCTACACCTTC
>15|TRBV5-1|.|.|TRBJ2-2
CASSLRTSNTGELFF
TGCGCCAGCAGCTTGCGGACATCGAACACCGGGGAGCTGTTTTTT
>14|TRBV3-1/TRBV3-2|.|.|TRBJ1-3
CASSPDSSGNTIYF
TGTGCCAGCAGCCCCGACAGCTCTGGAAACACCATATATTTT
>17|TRBV12-2|.|.|TRBJ2-7
CASRFNRDSGVSYEQYF
TGTGCAAGTCGCTTCAATCGGGATAGCGGGGTTTCCTACGAGCAGTACTTC
>15|TRBV7-9|.|TRBD1|TRBJ2-1
CASQTGTGYNNEQFF
TGTGCCAGCCAGACCGGGACAGGGTATAACAATGAGCAGTTCTTC
>14|TRBV5-4|.|.|TRBJ1-6
CASSPGHDNSPLHF
TGTGCCAGCAGCCCTGGGCACGATAATTCACCCCTCCACTTT
>16|TRBV7-9|.|TRBD2|TRBJ2-3
CASTRDSGGYTDTQYF
TGTGCCAGCACCCGGGATAGCGGGGGTTACACAGATACGCAGTATTTT
>15|TRBV6-5|.|TRBD1|TRBJ1-5
CASRQTGGNNQPQHF
TGTGCCAGCAGGCAAACAGGGGGTAACAATCAGCCCCAGCATTTT
>17|TRBV3-1/TRBV3-2|.|.|TRBJ2-3
CASSQVKGQGWTDTQYF
TGTGCCAGCAGCCAAGTAAAAGGGCAGGGGTGGACAGATACGCAGTATTTT
>15|TRBV5-1|.|TRBD1|TRBJ1-1
CASSPRGRTNTEAFF
TGCGCCAGCAGCCCAAGGGGGCGCACGAACACTGAAGCTTTCTTT
>15|TRBV5-1|.|.|TRBJ1-1
CASKRTALEDTEAFF
TGCGCCAGCAAGCGGACAGCTCTTGAGGACACTGAAGCTTTCTTT
>13|TRBV7-6|.|.|TRBJ1-5
CASSSTFDQPQHF
TGTGCCAGCAGTTCGACTTTCGATCAGCCCCAGCATTTT
>14|TRBV3-1/TRBV3-2|once|.|TRBJ2-4
CASSPRVAKNIQYF
TGTGCCAGCAGCCCTCGGGTAGCCAAAAACATTCAGTACTTC
>15|TRBV3-1/TRBV3-2|.|.|TRBJ1-4
CASSQVRGGNEKLFF
TGTGCCAGCAGCCAAGTGCGGGGGGGTAATGAAAAACTGTTTTTT
>13|TRBV12-3/TRBV12-4|.|.|TRBJ1-2
CASSLSGVGGYTF
TGTGCCAGCAGTTTATCAGGGGTAGGGGGCTACACCTTC
>14|TRBV6-5|.|.|TRBJ1-1
CASNKYSMNTEAFF
TGTGCCAGCAATAAGTACAGTATGAACACTGAAGCTTTCTTT
>12|TRBV9|.|TRBD1|TRBJ1-2
CASEGRGYGYTF
TGTGCCAGCGAGGGCAGGGGGTATGGCTACACCTTC
>12|TRBV3-1/TRBV3-2|.|TRBD2|TRBJ2-5
CASRQGSGGHYF
TGTGCCAGCCGCCAGGGGAGCGGGGGGCACTACTTC
>14|TRBV27|once|.|TRBJ2-7
CASRGGRPPYEQYF
TGTGCCAGCAGGGGGGGACGGCCACCCTACGAGCAGTACTTC
>12|TRBV27|.|.|TRBJ2-7
CASSTEREEQYF
TGTGCCAGCAGTACCGAAAGGGAGGAGCAGTACTTC
>16|TRBV6-4|once|TRBD2|TRBJ2-1
CAWPVGSSGGYNEQFF
TGTGCCTGGCCAGTGGGGTCTAGCGGGGGGTACAATGAGCAGTTCTTC
>17|TRBV5-1|.|TRBD1|TRBJ2-1
CASSPIGGRVDSNEQFF
TGCGCCAGCAGCCCGATAGGGGGCAGGGTGGATTCCAATGAGCAGTTCTTC
>14|TRBV7-2|.|.|TRBJ2-3
CASSLGLVADTQYF
TGTGCCAGCAGCTTAGGTCTAGTCGCCGATACGCAGTATTTT
>14|TRBV19|few|TRBD1|TRBJ2-2
CASVQTGGAGELFF
TGTGCCAGTGTACAGACAGGGGGCGCCGGGGAGCTGTTTTTT
>14|TRBV6-1|.|TRBD1|TRBJ1-1
CASSERDSNTEAFF
TGTGCCAGCAGTGAACGGGACAGTAACACTGAAGCTTTCTTT
>16|TRBV3-1/TRBV3-2|.|.|TRBJ2-2
CASSQVTQGYTGELFF
TGTGCCAGCAGCCAAGTCACCCAGGGGTACACCGGGGAGCTGTTTTTT
>13|TRBV6-2/TRBV6-3|.|.|TRBJ2-5
CASSNGQTETQYF
TGTGCCAGCAGTAATGGGCAGACAGAGACCCAGTACTTC
>12|TRBV2|.|TRBD1|TRBJ2-7
CASRDRGYEQYF
TGTGCCAGCAGGGACAGGGGTTACGAGCAGTACTTC
>17|TRBV7-3|.|TRBD2|TRBJ2-3
CASSFGLAGGYSDTQYF
TGTGCCAGCAGCTTTGGACTAGCGGGGGGGTACTCAGATACGCAGTATTTT
>15|TRBV11-3|.|TRBD1|TRBJ2-3
CASSTGTGVGDTQYF
TGTGCCAGCAGCACAGGGACAGGGGTCGGCGATACGCAGTATTTT
>15|TRBV6-5|.|.|TRBJ1-4
CARDGWGQGVEKLFF
TGTGCCAGGGACGGATGGGGACAAGGGGTTGAAAAACTGTTTTTT
>14|TRBV5-1|.|.|TRBJ2-7
CASSLGTVNYEQYF
TGCGCCAGCAGCTTGGGGACAGTCAACTACGAGCAGTACTTC
>15|TRBV6-5|.|.|TRBJ2-5
CASIQAGTPQETQYF
TGTGCCAGCATACAGGCGGGGACCCCACAAGAGACCCAGTACTTC
>15|TRBV11-2|.|TRBD1|TRBJ1-2
CASSFSTGAVYGYTF
TGTGCCAGCAGCTTTAGCACAGGGGCCGTCTATGGCTACACCTTC
>16|TRBV18|.|.|TRBJ2-2
CASSYVRAVGAGELFF
TGTGCCAGCTCTTATGTCCGGGCCGTCGGGGCCGGGGAGCTGTTTTTT
>14|TRBV7-3|.|TRBD1|TRBJ1-1
CASSPGQGNTEAFF
TGTGCCAGCAGCCCTGGACAGGGCAACACTGAAGCTTTCTTT
>15|TRBV7-3|.|TRBD1|TRBJ2-1
CASSLTRQGAREQFF
TGTGCCAGCAGCTTAACGAGGCAGGGGGCACGGGAGCAGTTCTTC
>12|TRBV12-3/TRBV12-4|.|.|TRBJ1-1
CASSFRVAEAFF
TGTGCCAGCAGTTTTAGAGTTGCTGAAGCTTTCTTT
>15|TRBV11-1|.|TRBD1|TRBJ1-6
CASSAQTGAFKALHF
TGTGCCAGCAGCGCCCAAACAGGGGCCTTTAAGGCCCTCCACTTT
>15|TRBV7-3|.|.|TRBJ2-1
CASSLGGPRTGEQFF
TGTGCCAGCAGCCTCGGGGGACCCCGGACGGGTGAGCAGTTCTTC
>15|TRBV2|.|.|TRBJ2-1
CASRRQATSYNEQFF
TGTGCCAGCAGGAGACAGGCCACCTCCTACAATGAGCAGTTCTTC
>16|TRBV2|many|TRBD1|TRBJ2-5
CASSDDWDRDQETQYF
TGTGCCAGCAGTGATGATTGGGACAGGGACCAAGAGACCCAGTACTTC
>15|TRBV9|.|TRBD1|TRBJ1-5
CASSLTGVSNQPQHF
TGTGCCAGCAGCCTCACAGGGGTTAGCAATCAGCCCCAGCATTTT
>13|TRBV15|.|.|TRBJ2-3
CATSRDRGKAQYF
TGTGCCACCAGCAGAGATCGAGGGAAGGCGCAGTATTTT
>14|TRBV7-2|.|.|TRBJ1-1
CASSPHSRDTEAFF
TGTGCCAGCAGCCCCCATTCGAGGGACACTGAAGCTTTCTTT
>15|TRBV24-1|.|TRBD1|TRBJ1-3
CATAGTGPSGNTIYF
TGTGCCACCGCCGGGACAGGTCCCTCTGGAAACACCATATATTTT